The T cell receptor beta chain under discussion was sequenced for a study of T cell changes during pregnancy in multiple sclerosis. Sequencing used immunoSEQ multiplex PCR; TCRdb keeps in-frame clones, though not all of them. The table shows tens of thousands of clones, with 85% to 90% occurring only once. The CDR3 runs to 13 residues. This sequence joins TRBV21-1 and TRBJ2-1; TRBD2 reflects the table's D call only, with no check against the DNA. TRBV21-1 is deemed a pseudogene. Sequenced here: CD4+ T cells from peripheral blood mononuclear cells, sampled in the first trimester of pregnancy. The receptor comes from a female donor with multiple sclerosis, enrolled in a pregnancy study. CDR3 amino acids: CAIGDYVAHEQFF. In nucleotides, the CDR3 is TGTGCCATCGGGGACTACGTTGCACATGAGCAGTTCTTC.